This T cell receptor (beta chain) is drawn from a study of shared clonotypes between healthy human individuals. As for the study in general: The cohort comprised a couple of women and a few men. Their ages spanned 18 to 49 years. For every donor, three CD4 naive, three CD4 memory, two CD8 naive and one CD8 memory plates were used.

Study-level results: Only blood was sampled; tissue repertoires likely differ. Across subsets, estimated richness was generally greater for naive than for memory populations.

Clones were read by immunoSEQ multiplex PCR, and TCRdb kept only the in-frame ones, dropping some. There are millions of clones in the sample; approximately 95% occur only once, and 0.1% to 0.15% lies in the top ten. In regard to this clone: Its antigen is unknown.

CDR1 is GTSNPN and CDR2 is SVGIG in the germline V gene (reference sequence). With 3 bases clipped from V and 9 bases from J, the junction kept 5 bases outside the gene matches. The CDR3 loop spans 12 amino acids. The V call is TRBV30, the J call TRBJ2-1; TRBD1 aligns across 7 bases. This receptor was identified in a young man in good health. Sequencing was performed on naive CD4+ T cells sorted from blood. The sample's subset: CD45RA+ positively selected. The CDR3 DNA is TGTGCCTGGAGCGGGTCAGGGGGTGAGCAGTTCTTC. It specifies CAWSGSGGEQFF.